This T cell receptor beta chain was profiled in a study of B cell selection in AIRE deficiency. Study outcomes and limitations: About a third of healthy-shared Treg sequences were found among patient Tconv cells. Shared Treg sequences were biased toward short CDR3s with few non-templated nucleotide insertions. Of some 4,000 shared Treg TCRbeta sequences, about 32% were healthy-only, approximately 9.7% patient-only.

This CDR3 has 17 amino acids. Trimming took 4 bases from V and 2 from J; bases not matched to a gene: 7. Germline loops: CDR1 SGHRS, CDR2 YFSETQ. This clone occurred once. Its antigen is not identified. This table comes from immunoSEQ multiplex PCR, and its TCRdb copy is limited to in-frame clones, with some not included. In the table there are about 26,000 clones, about 90% of which are singletons. The regulatory T cell sort gate was CD4+CD25hiCD127low/negative. The genes are TRBV5-1 and TRBJ2-3; TRBD2 agrees at 13 bases. This receptor was identified in a human donor in good health. The source material was CD4+CD25+ Tregs sorted from PBMCs. The CDR3 coding sequence is TGCGCCAGCAGCGCAGGGACTAGCGGGGTCCACACAGATACGCAGTATTTT. Protein: CASSAGTSGVHTDTQYF.